The 5 T cell receptor beta chains listed next were all sequenced from one sample in a study of T cells in Graves' hyperthyroidism and ophthalmopathy. RNA transcripts provided the source from which TCR beta CDR3 regions were amplified. Carried out on the TCR CDR3, a first-round RT-PCR used the HTBI primer set. TCRdb used MiXCR to reprocess the multiplex PCR reads, holding one entry per CDR3 protein. This sample carries approximately 530,000 distinct CDR3 sequences, approximately 15% of them seen once, and the ten largest clones take about 18%. Sample: blood. The receptors were sampled from a woman aged 18-35 years with Graves' hyperthyroidism.

This clonotype was seen many times. This chain links TRBV6-1 with TRBJ2-4, with unresolved D. The V gene lost 6 bases and the J gene lost 0 bases, with 18 bases spanning the gap. The CDR3 covers 17 residues. The V gene's germline CDR1 is MNHNS and CDR2 SASEGT. In DNA form, the CDR3 reads TGTGCCAGCAGCAAAATTACGCCGGCCCTAGCCAAAAACATTCAGTACTTC. It translates to CASSKITPALAKNIQYF.

In its sample, this clonotype was seen many times. This sequence joins TRBV11-2 and TRBJ2-3; D perhaps matches TRBD2 (5 bases). This CDR3 spans 15 amino acids. V was trimmed by 0 bases and J by 2 bases, leaving 9 bases between them. The germline V gene encodes CDR1 SGHAT and CDR2 FQNNGV. The CDR3 loop reads CASSLEPGYTDTQYF. CDR3 in DNA: TGTGCCAGCAGCTTAGAACCGGGATACACAGATACGCAGTATTTT.

The CDR3 here is CASSPSETTMRETQYF. DNA of the CDR3: TGTGCCAGCAGCCCATCGGAGACAACTATGAGAGAGACCCAGTACTTC. The rearrangement links TRBV7-9 to TRBJ2-5; D not resolved. There are 16 residues in the CDR3. Per the germline V gene, CDR1 is SEHNR and CDR2 is FQNEAQ (reference sequence). Trimming stripped 5 bases from V and 4 bases from J, with 20 bases between. Using reference TRBV7-9 and TRBJ2-5 for the parts outside the CDR3, the full variable domain is DTGVSQNPRHKITKRGQNVTFRCDPISEHNRLYWYRQTLGQGPEFLTYFQNEAQLEKSRLLSDRFSAERPKGSFSTLEIQRTEQGDSAMYLCASSPSETTMRETQYFGPGTRLLVL.

This chain links TRBV7-3 with TRBJ2-3; unclear D gene. Germline values: CDR1 SGHTA, CDR2 FQGTGA. This CDR3 contains 15 residues. Deletions cut 2 bases from V and 4 bases from J, with 13 bases between. CDR3: CASSLGSLDSDTQYF. Written as DNA, the CDR3 is TGTGCCAGCAGCTTAGGAAGCCTAGATTCAGATACGCAGTATTTT.

This clonotype has a count of ten or more. The CDR3 region has the DNA TGTGCCAGCAGCCCAGAAGCCCTGGGACAGGGGAGCCACGAGCAGTACTTC. Its translation: CASSPEALGQGSHEQYF. The chain employs TRBV7-6 and TRBJ2-7; 10 positions agree with TRBD1. The CDR3 totals 17 residues. CDR1 is SGHVS, CDR2 FNYEAQ, per germline. The trim removed 5 bases at V and 5 bases at J, leaving 15 bases unmatched.